The 10 T cell receptor beta chains in this list originate from one sample, sequenced in a study of vaccination and CD4 T cells after COVID-19. The treatment is: approximately 11-day PBMC culture with coronavirus spike peptide pools or control peptides (ViraFEST assay). Harvesting of the unexposed donor's CD4+ T cells predated the COVID-19 pandemic (2011-2018). The Oncomine TCR Beta short-read assay was what sequenced the DNA obtained from cultured CD4+ T cells. The authors extracted genomic DNA from cultured CD4+ T cells. TCRdb reanalysed the PCR reads using MiXCR and keeps one entry per CDR3 protein. Found here are 6,500 to 9,500 distinct CDR3 sequences, under 45% of them singletons; the top ten hold 26%. These receptors have no identified antigens. The sequenced sample was CD4+ T cells from blood, cultured in vitro. All receptors come from a human donor in good health.

The CDR3 sequence: CASISRSHEQYF. Written as DNA, the CDR3 is TGTGCCAGCATAAGTCGATCTCACGAGCAGTACTTC. The V call is TRBV6-2 or TRBV6-3, the J call TRBJ2-7, with no clear D. The CDR3 runs 12 residues. Trimming stripped 7 bases from V and 5 bases from J, with 12 bases between. The germline V gene has CDR1 MNHEY and CDR2 SVGEGT.

The chain couples TRBV11-2 to TRBJ2-7, with D possibly being TRBD2 (6 bases). This CDR3 contains 16 residues. Trimming shortened V by 5 bases and J by 5 bases, and 22 bases separated the two germline ends. The germline gives CDR1 SGHAT, CDR2 FQNNGV. CDR3 sequence reads: CASSQRVGPGGNEQYF. DNA for the CDR3: TGTGCCAGCAGCCAACGGGTGGGCCCCGGGGGTAACGAGCAGTACTTC.

This clonotype was counted a few times. The rearrangement links TRBV21-1 to TRBJ1-5; the DNA was not used to check the table's D call, TRBD1. TRBV21-1 has pseudogene status. The CDR3 consists of 14 residues. The CDR3 DNA sequence: TGTGCCAGCAGCAAAGGGGGGGTGAATCAGCCCCAGCATTTT. As protein: CASSKGGVNQPQHF.

This clonotype came up a few times. The CDR3 sequence is CASSLGGSSGVYEQYF. DNA for the CDR3: TGTGCCAGCAGCTTAGGGGGTTCTAGCGGGGTCTACGAGCAGTACTTC. The gene calls are TRBV7-6 and TRBJ2-7; the match to TRBD2 covers 9 bases. V gave up 1 base and J gave up 3 bases; unmatched junction bases: 7. Germline CDR1 and CDR2: SGHVS and FNYEAQ. The CDR3 has 16 residues.

The V gene is TRBV12-3 or TRBV12-4, the J gene TRBJ1-2; no clear D. Deletions cut 3 bases from V and 2 bases from J, with 10 bases between. The CDR3 is made up of 14 amino acids. CDR3 in DNA: TGTGCCAGCAGTTTGCCCCTTTGGAACTATGGCTACACCTTC. Its translation is CASSLPLWNYGYTF.

The genes are TRBV19 and TRBJ2-5, with D uncertain. CDR1 and CDR2 (germline): LNHDA, SQIVND (reference sequence). The length of the CDR3 is 11 residues. V was shortened by 4 bases and J by 4 bases, with 4 bases between the two germline ends. The CDR3 is CASSKAETQYF. CDR3 nucleotide sequence: TGTGCCAGTAGTAAGGCAGAGACCCAGTACTTC.

The chain carries TRBV28 and TRBJ1-3; D remains ambiguous. CDR3 length: 13 residues. From germline, CDR1 is MDHEN and CDR2 SYDVKM. V was pared by 2 bases and J by 7 bases, with 9 bases between. The chain's CDR3 is CASSLGRVNTIYF. CDR3 bases: TGTGCCAGCAGTTTAGGAAGGGTGAACACCATATATTTT.

The CDR3 protein is CASRRTGNSPLHF. CDR3 nucleotide sequence: TGTGCCAGTCGCCGCACAGGGAATTCACCCCTCCACTTT. This chain links TRBV19 with TRBJ1-6; D may be TRBD1 (6 bases). CDR3 size: 13 residues. CDR1 is LNHDA and CDR2 is SQIVND in the germline V gene (reference sequence). Trimming took off 8 bases at V and 7 bases at J, with 12 bases between the two ends.

This clonotype came up a few times. This chain joins TRBV20-1 and TRBJ1-1; no definite D call. In germline, CDR1 is DFQATT, CDR2 SNEGSKA (reference sequence). This CDR3 has 13 residues. The V end lost 6 bases, the J end lost 1 base, and 12 bases lay between the germline ends. The CDR3 region has the DNA TGCAGTGCCGAAAGAGGTTCGAACACTGAAGCTTTCTTT. As protein: CSAERGSNTEAFF.

The rearrangement links TRBV19 to TRBJ2-2; 7 bases fit TRBD1. V was pared by 7 bases and J by 3 bases, with 5 bases of the junction left unmatched. Germline V lookup: CDR1 LNHDA, CDR2 SQIVND (reference sequence). The CDR3 length is 14 residues. CDR3 sequence: CASTNRGDTGELFF. In DNA, the CDR3 is TGTGCCAGTACAAACAGGGGCGACACCGGGGAGCTGTTTTTT. Full variable domain (missing parts from reference TRBV19 and TRBJ2-2): DGGITQSPKYLFRKEGQNVTLSCEQNLNHDAMYWYRQDPGQGLRLIYYSQIVNDFQKGDIAEGYSVSREKKESFPLTVTSAQKNPTAFYLCASTNRGDTGELFFGEGSRLTVL.